A selection of T cell receptor beta chains follows, all from one sample in a study of technical replicates of blood from a few donors. Sequencing was performed with immunoSEQ multiplex PCR; in TCRdb, only in-frame clones are kept and a portion is missing. This sample carries more than 65,000 clones, more than 90% of them seen once, and the ten largest clones take about 0.35%. Source material: T cells isolated from PBMCs. The source is a human donor in good health. Both conserved end residues are part of each CDR3. The order of the fields is V gene, J gene, clone size, D gene, CDR3 protein, CDR3 DNA. The D gene is left open where the match is weak. Only part of the rows carry a size: once, few, many, or a class if the clone is expanded.

TRBV7-9,TRBJ2-1,once,TRBD2,CASSLASGPSYNEQFF,TGTGCCAGCAGCTTAGCTAGCGGGCCTTCCTACAATGAGCAGTTCTTC
TRBV7-6,TRBJ1-5,few,TRBD1,CASSLTGGIQPQHF,TGTGCCAGCAGCTTAACAGGGGGTATTCAGCCCCAGCATTTT
TRBV29-1,TRBJ1-1,.,.,CSVEDPLGPRGDWEAFF,TGCAGCGTTGAAGATCCTTTGGGTCCTCGAGGAGATTGGGAAGCTTTCTTT
TRBV2,TRBJ2-4,.,.,CASSEAGRTKNIQYF,TGTGCCAGCAGTGAAGCGGGCAGAACCAAAAACATTCAGTACTTC
TRBV13,TRBJ2-3,.,.,CASRVTSESDTQYF,TGTGCCAGCAGAGTGACTAGTGAGTCAGATACGCAGTATTTT
TRBV5-1,TRBJ1-1,few,.,CASSPWDMNTEAFF,TGCGCCAGTTCCCCTTGGGACATGAACACTGAAGCTTTCTTT
TRBV14,TRBJ2-4,.,TRBD2,CASSQGGPLYIQYF,TGTGCCAGCAGCCAGGGAGGGCCTTTGTACATTCAGTACTTC
TRBV15,TRBJ1-5,.,.,CATSRDLIQPQHF,TGTGCCACCAGCAGAGATCTTATTCAGCCCCAGCATTTT
TRBV9,TRBJ2-3,.,TRBD2,CASRPLAGGPDTQYF,TGTGCCAGCAGGCCCCTAGCGGGAGGGCCAGATACGCAGTATTTT
TRBV11-2,TRBJ2-1,.,.,CASSPESSYNEQFF,TGTGCCAGCAGCCCCGAGAGCTCCTACAATGAGCAGTTCTTC
TRBV5-1,TRBJ2-1,.,.,CASSPPGGHEQFF,TGCGCCAGCAGCCCCCCAGGGGGGCATGAGCAGTTCTTC
TRBV4-1,TRBJ2-1,.,.,CASSLNNEQFF,TGCGCCAGCAGCCTAAATAATGAGCAGTTCTTC
TRBV15,TRBJ1-5,.,TRBD1,CATSRDLPGQGLNQPQHF,TGTGCCACCAGCAGAGATTTACCGGGACAGGGGTTAAATCAGCCCCAGCATTTT
TRBV7-2,TRBJ2-2,.,.,CASSFRHQNTGELFF,TGTGCCAGCAGCTTTCGACACCAGAACACCGGGGAGCTGTTTTTT
TRBV19,TRBJ2-3,.,TRBD2,CASGGRRSTDTQYF,TGTGCCAGTGGCGGGAGACGGAGCACAGATACGCAGTATTTT
TRBV28,TRBJ1-1,.,TRBD1,CASSVTGGAFF,TGTGCCAGCAGTGTCACAGGGGGGGCTTTCTTT
TRBV28,TRBJ1-5,.,TRBD1,CATLQGAEPQHF,TGTGCCACATTACAGGGGGCCGAGCCCCAGCATTTT
TRBV6-5,TRBJ1-5,.,TRBD1,CASSYRAGQQNQPQHF,TGTGCCAGCAGTTACAGGGCGGGACAGCAGAATCAGCCCCAGCATTTT
TRBV4-1,TRBJ2-7,.,.,CASSQERVGNYEQYF,TGCGCCAGCAGCCAAGAACGGGTAGGTAACTACGAGCAGTACTTC
TRBV4-3,TRBJ1-1,.,.,CASSQVSRNTEAFF,TGCGCCAGCAGCCAAGTCTCCAGAAACACTGAAGCTTTCTTT
TRBV28,TRBJ2-7,.,TRBD1,CASSTPRDSHEQYF,TGTGCCAGCAGTACCCCTAGGGACAGCCACGAGCAGTACTTC